Here is one T cell receptor beta chain with its context. Isolating PBMCs gave at least 7 million of these cells per sample. From germline, CDR1 is SGDLS and CDR2 YYNGEE. V lost 0 bases and J 1 base, leaving 16 bases between the germline ends. The CDR3 loop spans 17 amino acids. This sample is part of a study of blood T cells in healthy people across ages. Then a second PCR, running roughly 6 to 12 cycles, was carried out with a sample-barcoded 5' primer and a J-beta primer mix. Researchers report that each sample yielded at least 2.5 million CDR3-containing paired-end reads. MiXCR, run by TCRdb on the 5' RACE reads, gives a single entry per CDR3 protein. The data hold roughly 860,000 distinct CDR3 sequences, with 62% observed a single time.

Sequencing was done on a sample of blood. This clonotype was sampled from a man in his thirties or forties in good health. This chain links TRBV9 with TRBJ2-5; D possibly corresponds to TRBD1 (6 bases). This CDR3 is CASSVGGRGPSQETQYF. The DNA of the CDR3 is TGTGCCAGCAGCGTAGGAGGCAGGGGCCCTTCCCAAGAGACCCAGTACTTC.